This T cell receptor (beta chain) derives from a study of cytomegalovirus exposure and HLA in healthy donors (TCRdb year 2017). A note on the overall study: The 500 to 800 repertoires of the first cohort and the 110 or so validation repertoires were produced on the same platform, according to a later analysis. The study aimed to test whether signatures of past pathogen exposure could be identified by cataloging public T cell receptors. Along with the roughly 700-subject first cohort, a separate validation cohort of roughly 110 different subjects was used. To predict cytomegalovirus infection status, the study combined high-throughput TCR immunosequencing, statistical association of individual TCRs with disease status, and machine learning. Paper-wide results and their limitations: The authors suggested that the approach could potentially be extended to other disease states and immunological phenotypes. While some public TCRs were present in many individuals, most TCR sequences turned up only very rarely across donors. The study gave a list of under 200 TCR beta chains associated with cytomegalovirus. Three of the identified cytomegalovirus-associated TCR beta chains were confirmed in vitro to be specific for cytomegalovirus antigens. A later analysis found that TCRs clustered in the first cohort also tended to co-occur in the roughly 120 validation repertoires, with approximately 94% of cluster scores above 0. The classifier was reported to diagnose cytomegalovirus status with high specificity and sensitivity in both the original and validation cohorts. All 120 or so repertoires were used to score co-occurrence in the validation cohort in a later analysis, because that analysis had no HLA typing for the cohort.

Separate from the roughly 630-subject first cohort, the validation cohort of 120 subjects was the group to which the donors belonged. This clone is a singleton in its sample. There is no known antigen for this receptor. No base quality values were provided; no much bigger clone lies one nucleotide off. At the junction V is shortened by 5 bases and J by 5 bases; bases outside the gene matches: 5. The CDR3 starts with the cysteine, ends with the phenylalanine, and has 14 residues. Only CDR3 DNA remains: 42 bases, in frame from the first base. As encoded in the germline V gene, CDR1 is MDHEN while CDR2 is SYDVKM. Library construction relied on the immunoSEQ multiplex PCR assay. On the study's bioinformatics: A statistical classification framework was developed to diagnose cytomegalovirus status using the catalog of TCR beta chain sequences. TCRdb took over this immuneACCESS table, retaining in-frame rearrangements with V and J assigned. Such tables are incomplete; in checked studies, under half of the missing clones stem from an unresolved V gene, and the remainder is unexplained. V and J calls and clone size come straight from that table; D and trimming were deduced from the DNA. The sample table contains about 49,000 clones; only one count was recorded for around 94% of them. The ten largest make up 1.4% of the sample.

The source of this sequence is a man between 18 and 29 years old in good health and CMV-seronegative. The sample was PBMCs. The chain was built from TRBV28 and TRBJ2-3; the junction holds 9 bases that match TRBD2. The CDR3 region reads CASSVAGVVDTQYF. The bases are TGTGCCAGCAGTGTAGCGGGAGTTGTAGATACGCAGTATTTT.